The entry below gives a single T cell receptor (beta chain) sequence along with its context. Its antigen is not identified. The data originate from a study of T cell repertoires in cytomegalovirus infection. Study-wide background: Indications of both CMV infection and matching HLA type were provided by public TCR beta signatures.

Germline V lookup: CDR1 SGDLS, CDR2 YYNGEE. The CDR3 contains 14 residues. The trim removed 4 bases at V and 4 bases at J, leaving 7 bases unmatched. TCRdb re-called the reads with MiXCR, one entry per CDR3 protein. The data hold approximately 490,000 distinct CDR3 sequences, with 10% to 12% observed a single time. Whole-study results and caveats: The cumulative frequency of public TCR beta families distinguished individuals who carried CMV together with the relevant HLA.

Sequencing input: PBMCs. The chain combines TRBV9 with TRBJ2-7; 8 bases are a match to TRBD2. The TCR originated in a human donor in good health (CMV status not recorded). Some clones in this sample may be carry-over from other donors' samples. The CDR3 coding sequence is TGTGCCAGCAGCCCCAGGACTAGCCCTTACGAGCAGTACTTC. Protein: CASSPRTSPYEQYF.